A single sample is the source of the 11 T cell receptor beta chains below, sequenced in a study of tissue T cells after allogeneic stem cell transplantation. Some clones are missing from TCRdb's copy, which holds only in-frame ones; the method was immunoSEQ multiplex PCR. The data contain some 45,000 clones, more than 90% of them singletons. The source material was blood, sampled before transplantation. The source of these receptors is a woman between 40 and 69 years old who later had graft-versus-host disease after an allogeneic stem cell transplant.

The genes are TRBV27 and TRBJ1-1, with TRBD1 identical over 9 bases. Germline loops: CDR1 MNHEY, CDR2 SMNVEV (reference sequence). The CDR3 sequence is 18 residues long. The V and J ends lost 1 base and 1 base, in that order; junction bases with no gene match: 10. This chain's CDR3 is CASSLYNERTGENTEAFF. The CDR3 nucleotides read TGTGCCAGCAGTTTATATAACGAAAGGACAGGGGAGAACACTGAAGCTTTCTTT.

The chain is built from TRBV6-2 or TRBV6-3 and TRBJ1-1; no reliable D call. The V gene's germline CDR1 is MNHEY and CDR2 SVGEGT. CDR3 size: 12 residues. With 5 bases removed from V and 8 bases from J, the gap between germline ends came to 12 bases. CDR3 protein: CASSDYNGEAFF. The CDR3 nucleotides read TGTGCCAGCAGTGACTACAACGGGGAAGCTTTCTTT.

This sequence joins TRBV6-1 and TRBJ1-2; no definite D call. With 2 bases removed from V and 5 bases from J, the gap between germline ends came to 9 bases. CDR3 length: 13 residues. Looked up from germline, CDR1 is MNHNS and CDR2 is SASEGT. The CDR3 nucleotides are TGTGCCAGCAGTGAACTTACAGCTTATGGCTACACCTTC. Protein: CASSELTAYGYTF.

The J gene is TRBJ2-5, the V gene TRBV23-1, with D unclear. TRBV23-1 falls under the ORF class, with uncertain function. This CDR3 is built from 15 residues. V lost 4 bases to trimming and J lost 0 bases, with 12 bases between them. The CDR3, as DNA: TGCGCCAGCAGTCGGTACAACAGAGACCAAGAGACCCAGTACTTC. Its protein product is CASSRYNRDQETQYF.

This clone turned up a few times. This rearrangement joins TRBV4-1 to TRBJ1-2; the D is unclear. Germline V gives CDR1 MGHRA, CDR2 YSYEKL. The ends were cut back, 0 bases at V and 0 bases at J, with 8 bases in the middle. The CDR3 totals 15 residues. CDR3 in DNA: TGCGCCAGCAGCCAAGACGGAAGGGCTAACTATGGCTACACCTTC. Translating gives CASSQDGRANYGYTF.

V gene TRBV5-1 combines with J gene TRBJ2-7; D is unclear. This CDR3 spans 13 amino acids. Per the germline V gene, CDR1 is SGHRS and CDR2 is YFSETQ. V was cut by 4 bases and J by 0 bases, with 8 bases left in between. The CDR3 DNA reads as TGCGCCAGCAGCCCGTCCGCCTCCTACGAGCAGTACTTC. It specifies CASSPSASYEQYF. Filled out from reference TRBV5-1 and TRBJ2-7, the complete variable domain reads KAGVTQTPRYLIKTRGQQVTLSCSPISGHRSVSWYQQTPGQGLQFLFEYFSETQRNKGNFPGRFSGRQFSNSRSEMNVSTLELGDSALYLCASSPSASYEQYFGPGTRLTVT.

The chain recombines TRBV5-1 with TRBJ2-1, with TRBD2 identical over 7 bases. The CDR3 sequence is 14 residues long. CDR1 and CDR2 from the germline V gene are SGHRS and YFSETQ. V was pared by 2 bases and J by 8 bases, with 7 bases of the junction left unmatched. CDR3 nucleotide sequence: TGCGCCAGCAGCTTTGGCGGGAGAGGAGATGAGCAGTTCTTC. Residues: CASSFGGRGDEQFF.

The J gene is TRBJ1-1, the V gene TRBV5-1; D not certain. V lost 3 bases and J 0 bases, leaving 15 bases between the germline ends. The germline CDR1 and CDR2 sequences are SGHRS and YFSETQ. The CDR3 has 16 residues. The CDR3 DNA reads TGCGCCAGCAGCTGGGGAGACTTCTTGCTGAACACTGAAGCTTTCTTT. Its protein is CASSWGDFLLNTEAFF. Combining the CDR3 with reference TRBV5-1 and TRBJ1-1 gives the whole variable domain KAGVTQTPRYLIKTRGQQVTLSCSPISGHRSVSWYQQTPGQGLQFLFEYFSETQRNKGNFPGRFSGRQFSNSRSEMNVSTLELGDSALYLCASSWGDFLLNTEAFFGQGTRLTVV.

The chain uses TRBV29-1 and TRBJ1-1; 8 bases are shared with TRBD1. The junction had 8 bases not matched to a gene; V was cut back by 4 bases and J by 4 bases. Germline V CDR1 and CDR2: SQVTM, ANQGSEA. The CDR3 runs 14 residues. CDR3 sequence: CSVVQGASGTEAFF. CDR3 nucleotide sequence: TGCAGCGTTGTCCAGGGGGCCAGTGGCACTGAAGCTTTCTTT.

The chain joins TRBV27 to TRBJ1-2; 7 nucleotides line up with TRBD1. The CDR3 sequence is 13 residues long. The germline CDR1 and CDR2 sequences are MNHEY and SMNVEV (reference sequence). V shed 5 bases, J shed 7 bases, and the junction held 7 bases outside the gene matches. This chain's CDR3 is CASSPQGGIGYTF. The DNA of the CDR3 is TGTGCCAGCAGTCCTCAGGGGGGAATTGGCTACACCTTC.

V usage is TRBV28 and J usage is TRBJ2-5; 8 bases are a match to TRBD1. This CDR3 is built from 16 residues. Germline CDR1 is MDHEN and CDR2 is SYDVKM. V shed 4 bases, J shed 4 bases, and the junction held 11 bases outside the gene matches. CDR3 sequence (DNA): TGTGCCAGCAGTTCCCACATAGACAGGGGCAGAGAGACCCAGTACTTC. Protein: CASSSHIDRGRETQYF.